Presented here are 2 T cell receptor beta chains from one specimen sequenced in a study of post-analysis software for immune sequencing data. Whole-study results and caveats: Comparison of patients with controls showed five TRBV segments more frequent in patients, TRBV5-6, TRBV5-1 and TRBV20-1 among them.

For these receptors, no antigen is known. Researchers reported that TCR beta cDNA libraries carried unique molecular identifiers. MiXCR, run by TCRdb on the PCR reads, gives a single entry per CDR3 protein. The data contain 750,000 to 950,000 distinct CDR3 sequences, approximately 50% of them seen just once; the ten biggest clones take up 4% to 5.5%. The sequenced sample consisted of blood. These receptors came from a girl aged 5-17 years with multiple sclerosis.

The genes are TRBV4-1 and TRBJ1-4; TRBD1 might be the D (5 bases). CDR3 length: 14 amino acids. Germline lookup yields CDR1 MGHRA and CDR2 YSYEKL. Trimming stripped 1 base from V and 12 bases from J, with 15 bases between. The CDR3 DNA reads as TGCGCCAGCAGCCAAGTAGTGTCAGGGAGTCAACTGTTTTTT. Amino acids: CASSQVVSGSQLFF.

This clonotype showed up just a few times. This chain uses TRBV3-1 with TRBJ2-7; D is unresolved. CDR1 and CDR2 from the germline V gene are LGHDT and YNNKEL (reference sequence). The CDR3 spans 14 residues. The V end was cut by 0 bases, the J end by 7 bases, with 13 bases between. CDR3 region: CASSQDPMLGEQYF. The CDR3 nucleotides are TGTGCCAGCAGCCAAGATCCCATGCTAGGAGAGCAGTACTTC.